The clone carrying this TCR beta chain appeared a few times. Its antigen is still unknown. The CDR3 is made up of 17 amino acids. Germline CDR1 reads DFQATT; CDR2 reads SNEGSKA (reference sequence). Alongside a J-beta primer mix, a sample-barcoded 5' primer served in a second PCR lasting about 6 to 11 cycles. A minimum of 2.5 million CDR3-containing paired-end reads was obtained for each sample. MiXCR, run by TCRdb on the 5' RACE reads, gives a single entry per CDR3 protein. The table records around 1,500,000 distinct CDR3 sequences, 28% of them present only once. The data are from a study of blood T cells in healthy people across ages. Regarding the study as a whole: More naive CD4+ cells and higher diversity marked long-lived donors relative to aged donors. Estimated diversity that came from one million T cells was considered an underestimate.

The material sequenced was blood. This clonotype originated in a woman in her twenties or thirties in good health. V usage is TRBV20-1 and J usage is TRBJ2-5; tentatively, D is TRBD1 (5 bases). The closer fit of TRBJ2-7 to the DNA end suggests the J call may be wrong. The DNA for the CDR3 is TGCAGTGCTAGAATTCCAGGGTCGACGAAAAGCTCCTACGAGCAGTACTTC. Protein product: CSARIPGSTKSSYEQYF.